The sequence of this TCR beta chain was determined in a study of T cell changes during pregnancy in multiple sclerosis. Some clones are missing from TCRdb's copy, which holds only in-frame ones; the method was immunoSEQ multiplex PCR. The sample includes some 77,000 clones, approximately 94% of them seen just once. The sequencing used peripheral blood, collected in the second trimester of pregnancy. The receptor was derived from a female donor in good health, enrolled as a control in a pregnancy study.

The CDR3 sequence: CAWSVGLNEQFF. DNA for the CDR3: TGTGCCTGGAGTGTGGGCCTAAATGAGCAGTTCTTC. The rearrangement joins TRBV30 to TRBJ2-1; D remains ambiguous. The CDR3 sequence is 12 residues long. Trimming took 0 bases from V and 7 from J, leaving 7 bases between them. Germline V gives CDR1 GTSNPN, CDR2 SVGIG (reference sequence).